This T cell receptor (beta chain) was sequenced during a study of CD4+ T cells in melanoma. Trimming took off 4 bases at V and 2 bases at J, with 11 bases between the two ends. The CDR3 contains 14 residues. Germline V CDR1 and CDR2: SGHNT, YYREEE (reference sequence). Study results and caveats: CD8+ T cell, macrophage and B cell function reportedly correlated with neoantigen-specific CD4+ T cells.

The data were produced by immunoSEQ multiplex PCR, yet TCRdb's version contains in-frame clones alone and is incomplete. The sample has thousands of clones, around 67% seen once. Notes on this clone: Its specificity is unknown.

Sample: cells from a culture (not recorded whether cultured in vitro). The rearrangement uses TRBV5-4 and TRBJ2-3, with no clear D. The receptor comes from a human donor with melanoma. In DNA, the CDR3 is TGTGCCAGCAGCCTTGGACCGTACACAGATACGCAGTATTTT. It specifies CASSLGPYTDTQYF.